What follows are 8 T cell receptor beta chains derived from one specimen sequenced in a study of graft-versus-host responses after intestinal transplantation. These TCRs' antigens remain unknown. Profiling relied on immunoSEQ multiplex PCR, and the TCRdb table lists in-frame clones only, not all of them. The data hold 70,000 to 100,000 clones, with roughly nine tenths observed a single time. The sequenced sample was unstimulated CD4+ T cells sorted from spleen or lymph node cells, obtained before intestinal transplant. The source of these receptors is a human donor who received an intestinal transplant.

This chain links TRBV27 with TRBJ2-3; 8 bases are shared with TRBD1. The CDR3 runs to 18 residues. The germline V gene has CDR1 MNHEY and CDR2 SMNVEV (reference sequence). With 5 bases clipped from V and 1 base from J, the junction kept 14 bases outside the gene matches. The chain's CDR3 is CASSPPNTGGSGTDTQYF. CDR3 nucleotide sequence: TGTGCCAGCAGTCCCCCAAACACAGGGGGAAGTGGCACAGATACGCAGTATTTT.

The gene calls are TRBV7-2 and TRBJ1-1, with 9 nucleotides matching TRBD1. The V gene's germline CDR1 is SGHTA and CDR2 FQGNSA. The CDR3 covers 13 residues. V dropped 5 bases and J dropped 10; count of bases not matched to a gene: 8. CDR3 amino acids: CASSRKGQGGAFF. CDR3 nucleotides: TGTGCCAGCAGCCGTAAGGGACAGGGCGGAGCTTTCTTT.

V gene TRBV28 combines with J gene TRBJ2-2; 16 nucleotides match TRBD2. With V trimmed by 6 bases and J by 4 bases, 2 bases remained unmatched. The germline V gene has CDR1 MDHEN and CDR2 SYDVKM. This CDR3 is 16 amino acids long. The CDR3: CASRGLAGGPTGELFF. CDR3 nucleotides: TGTGCCAGCAGGGGACTAGCGGGGGGGCCCACCGGGGAGCTGTTTTTT.

V gene TRBV6-5 combines with J gene TRBJ1-1; 7 nucleotides agree with TRBD1. J was trimmed by 4 bases and V by 2 bases; bases with no gene match: 7. This CDR3 has 15 amino acids. Germline assignment: CDR1 MNHEY and CDR2 SVGAGI. The CDR3 sequence: CASSYLETGSTEAFF. The CDR3 DNA is TGTGCCAGCAGTTACCTAGAGACAGGGAGCACTGAAGCTTTCTTT.

This chain joins TRBV28 and TRBJ2-1; TRBD1 matches at 7 bases. This CDR3 spans 14 amino acids. V gave up 6 bases and J gave up 7 bases; unmatched junction bases: 9. The germline V gene encodes CDR1 MDHEN and CDR2 SYDVKM. As DNA, the CDR3 is TGTGCCAGCAGCCTTCCCTACAGGGGAAATGAGCAGTTCTTC. Protein product: CASSLPYRGNEQFF.

This rearrangement joins TRBV27 to TRBJ2-7; D unclear. CDR3 length equals 11 residues. Looked up from germline, CDR1 is MNHEY and CDR2 is SMNVEV (reference sequence). V shed 5 bases and J shed 1 base, with 3 bases lying between them. The CDR3 bases are TGTGCCAGCAGTCCGTCCTACGAGCAGTACTTC. This gives the protein CASSPSYEQYF.

The chain links TRBV19 to TRBJ2-2, with D tentatively TRBD2 (5 bases). This CDR3 has 15 amino acids. V lost 8 bases, J lost 2 bases, and 15 bases lay in between. CDR1 is LNHDA, CDR2 SQIVND, per germline (reference sequence). CDR3 bases: TGTGCCAGTCTAACAAGACGGGGAAACACCGGGGAGCTGTTTTTT. Translated, it gives CASLTRRGNTGELFF.

V gene TRBV7-9 combines with J gene TRBJ2-3; the D gene is possibly TRBD2 (6 bases). V was pared by 4 bases and J by 1 base, with 12 bases between. The germline CDR1 and CDR2 sequences are SEHNR and FQNEAQ (reference sequence). This CDR3 comprises 15 residues. The CDR3 here is CASSSRLEGTDTQYF. The DNA for the CDR3 is TGTGCCAGCAGCTCGCGACTAGAAGGCACAGATACGCAGTATTTT.